These 25 T cell receptor beta chains came from one sample sequenced in a study of blood T cell repertoires in COVID-19. TCRdb's copy holds only in-frame clones and misses some; the assay was immunoSEQ multiplex PCR. The sample carries some 150,000 clones, approximately 87% recorded once. Sequencing was carried out using peripheral blood. The receptors stem from a woman in her forties with acute or convalescent COVID-19.

The chain links TRBV7-9 to TRBJ1-1; D remains unclear. The CDR3 runs 14 residues. Trimming stripped 6 bases from V and 4 bases from J, with 15 bases between. Looked up from germline, CDR1 is SEHNR and CDR2 is FQNEAQ (reference sequence). The CDR3 coding sequence is TGTGCCAGCAGTTCGCCCGGGAGGACCACTGAAGCTTTCTTT. It specifies CASSSPGRTTEAFF.

Only one count was recorded for this clone. The V gene is TRBV27, the J gene TRBJ1-5; no clear D. The CDR3 sequence is 17 residues long. The V gene lost 3 bases and the J gene lost 0 bases, with 15 bases spanning the gap. Germline loops: CDR1 MNHEY, CDR2 SMNVEV (reference sequence). Here the CDR3 reads CASSFRHTAYSNQPQHF. As DNA, the CDR3 is TGTGCCAGCAGTTTCCGTCATACAGCATATAGCAATCAGCCCCAGCATTTT.

The chain links TRBV7-3 to TRBJ1-4; D unresolved. Germline V lookup: CDR1 SGHTA, CDR2 FQGTGA. Trimming stripped 0 bases from V and 5 bases from J, with 4 bases between. The CDR3 loop spans 13 amino acids. CDR3 sequence: CASSLTVNEKLFF. The CDR3 DNA reads TGTGCCAGCAGCTTAACCGTAAATGAAAAACTGTTTTTT.

The V call is TRBV7-2, the J call TRBJ2-3, with 10 bases fitting TRBD2. Germline trimming cut 6 bases from V and 3 bases from J; bases unmatched to any gene: 6. The CDR3 has 15 residues. Germline V gene lookup returns CDR1 SGHTA and CDR2 FQGNSA. CDR3 nucleotides: TGTGCCAGCAGGGCCGGGACTAGCGTTACAGATACGCAGTATTTT. Its translation: CASRAGTSVTDTQYF.

Written as DNA, the CDR3 is TGTGCCAGCAGCCCCGGGGGCGGGAGGGCCTACGAGCAGTACTTC. Its protein product is CASSPGGGRAYEQYF. The chain uses TRBV5-4 and TRBJ2-7; 9 nucleotides agree with TRBD2. Germline V CDR1 and CDR2: SGHNT, YYREEE (reference sequence). The CDR3 loop spans 15 amino acids. V trimming: 4 bases; J trimming: 2 bases; junction bases outside the gene matches: 7.

In this sample, this clone turned up once. The gene calls are TRBV4-1 and TRBJ1-5; D is unresolved. CDR1 and CDR2 from the germline V gene are MGHRA and YSYEKL. Trimming removed 2 bases from V and 2 bases from J, with 4 bases in between. CDR3 length: 13 residues. In nucleotides, the CDR3 is TGCGCCAGCAGCCAACAGGGCAATCAGCCCCAGCATTTT. It is translated as CASSQQGNQPQHF.

The J gene is TRBJ2-7, the V gene TRBV7-9; 10 bases are a match to TRBD2. CDR1 is SEHNR and CDR2 is FQNEAQ in the germline V gene (reference sequence). The CDR3 length is 15 residues. With 5 bases clipped from V and 0 bases from J, the junction kept 4 bases outside the gene matches. As DNA, the CDR3 is TGTGCCAGCAGCCAGGGACTAGCGAACTCCTACGAGCAGTACTTC. It codes for CASSQGLANSYEQYF.

The chain has TRBV27 and TRBJ1-2; D unresolved. Germline-derived CDR1 and CDR2 are MNHEY and SMNVEV (reference sequence). With 2 bases removed from V and 0 bases from J, the gap between germline ends came to 7 bases. This CDR3 contains 14 residues. The CDR3: CASSLGRSNYGYTF. In DNA, the CDR3 is TGTGCCAGCAGTTTAGGGCGTTCTAACTATGGCTACACCTTC.

The chain combines TRBV11-2 with TRBJ1-4; 7 nucleotides match TRBD1. The CDR3 is 16 amino acids. In germline, CDR1 is SGHAT, CDR2 FQNNGV. The junction had 12 bases not matched to a gene; V was cut back by 1 base and J by 10 bases. CDR3 loop: CASSLAPTGDRGKLFF. Here the CDR3 DNA reads TGTGCCAGCAGCTTAGCCCCTACAGGGGATAGGGGAAAACTGTTTTTT.

The chain carries TRBV19 and TRBJ2-2; 11 bases agree with TRBD2. V lost 6 bases, J lost 6 bases, and 3 bases stayed unmatched. Germline CDR1 and CDR2: LNHDA and SQIVND (reference sequence). CDR3 size: 14 residues. The CDR3: CASRSGLAAGELFF. The CDR3 DNA is TGTGCCAGTAGGTCGGGACTAGCGGCCGGGGAGCTGTTTTTT.

This rearrangement joins TRBV19 to TRBJ2-1; 9 nucleotides line up with TRBD2. The CDR3 sequence is 13 residues long. The trim removed 6 bases at V and 9 bases at J, leaving 6 bases unmatched. Germline assignment: CDR1 LNHDA and CDR2 SQIVND (reference sequence). The CDR3 DNA is TGTGCCAGTAGGAGACTAGCGGCAATTGAGCAGTTCTTC. This sequence encodes CASRRLAAIEQFF.

This clone was found once. V and J are TRBV6-5 and TRBJ2-7; 10 nucleotides agree with TRBD2. This CDR3 spans 16 amino acids. J was trimmed by 3 bases and V by 2 bases; bases with no gene match: 7. Germline CDR1 reads MNHEY; CDR2 reads SVGAGI. CDR3 DNA: TGTGCCAGCAGTTACGGAACTAGCGGGATTCTCTACGAGCAGTACTTC. It encodes CASSYGTSGILYEQYF.

V and J are TRBV13 and TRBJ1-2, with D possibly TRBD1 on 5 matching bases. Germline V gene sequence: CDR1 PRHDT, CDR2 FYEKMQ (reference sequence). Trimming took off 0 bases at V and 6 bases at J, with 14 bases between the two ends. The CDR3 totals 15 residues. CDR3 sequence (DNA): TGTGCCAGCAGCTTAGGACAGGCGGTGGAAAATGGCTACACCTTC. As protein: CASSLGQAVENGYTF.

The genes are TRBV7-6 and TRBJ2-3, with D perhaps matching TRBD2 (6 bases). Deletions cut 3 bases from V and 0 bases from J, with 10 bases between. In germline, CDR1 is SGHVS, CDR2 FNYEAQ. This CDR3 comprises 15 residues. CDR3 in amino acids: CASSFLAVSTDTQYF. CDR3 nucleotides: TGTGCCAGCAGCTTTTTAGCGGTGAGCACAGATACGCAGTATTTT.

The chain carries TRBV6-5 and TRBJ1-2; possible D gene TRBD1, 5 bases. The germline V and J ends were trimmed by 5 bases and 7 bases, with 11 bases remaining between them. This CDR3 has 12 residues. CDR1 and CDR2 from the germline V gene are MNHEY and SVGAGI. CDR3 residues: CASSRDWGGYTF. The DNA for the CDR3 is TGTGCCAGCAGTAGGGACTGGGGTGGCTACACCTTC.

This clone was counted many times. The chain links TRBV7-3 to TRBJ2-2; TRBD2 agrees at 7 bases. The CDR3 has 17 amino acids. The trim removed 4 bases at V and 5 bases at J, leaving 13 bases unmatched. The germline V gene has CDR1 SGHTA and CDR2 FQGTGA. The CDR3 DNA reads as TGTGCCAGCAGCTCTAGGACTAGTCGCTCTAATACCGGGGAGCTGTTTTTT. Its protein is CASSSRTSRSNTGELFF.

V and J are TRBV20-1 and TRBJ1-1; 9 bases map to TRBD1. The J segment lost 11 bases and the V segment lost 8 bases, leaving 9 bases of the junction unmatched. This CDR3 spans 11 amino acids. Germline loops: CDR1 DFQATT, CDR2 SNEGSKA (reference sequence). CDR3 protein: CSFDRGNRAFF. The CDR3 DNA reads TGCAGTTTCGACAGGGGGAATCGGGCTTTCTTT.

The chain links TRBV5-8 to TRBJ1-5; no definite D call. V was cut by 0 bases and J by 7 bases, with 8 bases left in between. The germline V gene encodes CDR1 SGHTS and CDR2 YDEGEE. The length of the CDR3 is 13 residues. CDR3 amino acids: CASSLAEVQPQHF. In DNA form, the CDR3 reads TGTGCCAGCAGCTTGGCTGAGGTCCAGCCCCAGCATTTT.

The chain couples TRBV5-4 to TRBJ1-4, with TRBD1 matching over 9 bases. CDR1 SGHNT and CDR2 YYREEE come from the germline V gene (reference sequence). V gave up 0 bases and J gave up 7 bases; unmatched junction bases: 1. The length of the CDR3 is 14 residues. CDR3 sequence reads: CASSLDRGREKLFF. CDR3 DNA: TGTGCCAGCAGCTTGGACAGGGGGCGTGAAAAACTGTTTTTT.

The chain carries TRBV5-1 and TRBJ2-1; D gene unclear. The CDR3 runs 16 residues. Trimming stripped 3 bases from V and 4 bases from J, with 17 bases between. Germline CDR1 SGHRS, CDR2 YFSETQ. As DNA, the CDR3 is TGCGCCAGCAGCTCAGGATTGCCCCCCATATACAATGAGCAGTTCTTC. Translating it yields CASSSGLPPIYNEQFF.

The chain recombines TRBV27 with TRBJ1-1; 8 bases match TRBD1. Germline V gene sequence: CDR1 MNHEY, CDR2 SMNVEV (reference sequence). The CDR3 runs to 16 residues. J was trimmed by 1 base and V by 6 bases; bases with no gene match: 10. CDR3 loop: CASSPNPTGANTEAFF. The CDR3 DNA follows: TGTGCCAGCAGCCCCAACCCGACAGGGGCGAACACTGAAGCTTTCTTT.

The chain links TRBV7-2 to TRBJ1-1; D is unclear. V lost 5 bases and J 5 bases, leaving 9 bases between the germline ends. The CDR3 has 12 residues. CDR1 and CDR2 from the germline V gene are SGHTA and FQGNSA. CDR3 loop: CASSPVDTEAFF. CDR3 nucleotides: TGTGCCAGCAGCCCCGTAGATACTGAAGCTTTCTTT.

This chain joins TRBV14 and TRBJ2-7, with a tentative D call TRBD1 (6 bases). V lost 5 bases and J lost 3, with 14 bases in between. Germline-derived CDR1 and CDR2 are SGHDN and FVKESK. CDR3 size: 14 residues. The CDR3 DNA reads as TGTGCCAGCAGCTTACAGGGTTCCAACTACGAGCAGTACTTC. This encodes CASSLQGSNYEQYF.

The gene calls are TRBV27 and TRBJ1-5; 7 bases are a match to TRBD1. This CDR3 has 15 residues. J gave up 2 bases and V 5 bases, and 6 bases lay outside the gene matches. Germline loops: CDR1 MNHEY, CDR2 SMNVEV (reference sequence). The CDR3 is CASSNRGLGNQPQHF. As DNA, the CDR3 is TGTGCCAGCAGTAACAGGGGTTTAGGCAATCAGCCCCAGCATTTT.

The chain uses TRBV4-3 and TRBJ1-3; 7 bases align to TRBD1. CDR1 is LGHNA, CDR2 YSLEER, per germline. This CDR3 comprises 17 residues. The V segment lost 0 bases and the J segment 0 bases; nucleotides outside the gene matches: 5. The chain's CDR3 is CASSQDRRGHSGNTIYF. The CDR3 DNA is TGCGCCAGCAGCCAAGATCGGAGGGGGCACTCTGGAAACACCATATATTTT.